Below, 20 T cell receptor beta chains from the same sample are listed, as sequenced in a study of breast tumors, draining lymph nodes, adjacent tissues. Axillary draining lymph nodes of breast cancer patients supplied the node samples. TCRdb called the multiplex PCR reads again in MiXCR, with one record for every CDR3 protein. Of about 120,000 distinct CDR3 sequences listed, just under 20% are singletons. The sequenced sample consisted of axillary lymph node tissue. These receptors originate from a female donor with breast cancer. Some clones in this sample may be carry-over from other donors' samples.

This clonotype was counted at least ten times. This chain links TRBV10-3 with TRBJ2-7; 7 bases match TRBD2. J was trimmed by 2 bases and V by 4 bases; bases with no gene match: 8. The germline CDR1 and CDR2 sequences are ENHRY and SYGVKD. The CDR3 totals 15 residues. The CDR3, as DNA: TGTGCCATCAGTGTGGGAGGGCGAGGAACCTACGAGCAGTACTTC. Translated, it gives CAISVGGRGTYEQYF.

This clonotype has at least ten counts. V usage is TRBV13 and J usage is TRBJ2-5, with D perhaps TRBD1 (5 bases). This CDR3 is 14 amino acids long. V was cut by 2 bases and J by 2 bases, with 9 bases left in between. Germline assignment: CDR1 PRHDT and CDR2 FYEKMQ (reference sequence). The CDR3 is CASSLWGGQETQYF. The DNA of the CDR3 is TGTGCCAGCAGCTTATGGGGCGGACAAGAGACCCAGTACTTC.

This clonotype was seen at least ten times. The CDR3 sequence: CSARDSRTSGSRNEQFF. CDR3 nucleotides: TGCAGTGCTAGAGATTCCCGGACTAGCGGGAGTAGGAATGAGCAGTTCTTC. The chain joins TRBV20-1 to TRBJ2-1; 13 bases align to TRBD2. CDR1 and CDR2 from the germline V gene are DFQATT and SNEGSKA (reference sequence). Trimming took 0 bases from V and 7 from J; bases not matched to a gene: 9. The CDR3 spans 17 residues.

In its sample, this clonotype was seen many times. The chain combines TRBV9 with TRBJ2-1, with TRBD2 matching 9 bases. The CDR3 runs to 17 residues. Germline values: CDR1 SGDLS, CDR2 YYNGEE. V was clipped by 1 base and J by 3 bases; unmatched bases: 8. The CDR3 loop is CASSVWASGTHYNEQFF. The CDR3 DNA reads as TGTGCCAGCAGCGTATGGGCTAGCGGGACCCACTACAATGAGCAGTTCTTC.

The sample holds many counts of this clonotype. V is TRBV20-1 and J is TRBJ2-3; D gene ambiguous. Trimming took 5 bases from V and 4 from J, leaving 7 bases between them. This CDR3 comprises 11 residues. Germline loops: CDR1 DFQATT, CDR2 SNEGSKA (reference sequence). CDR3 nucleotides: TGCAGTGCTGTCAGACCAGATACGCAGTATTTT. Translated, it gives CSAVRPDTQYF.

This clonotype was seen at least ten times. The J gene is TRBJ2-7, the V gene TRBV5-1, with D perhaps matching TRBD1 (6 bases). The V gene lost 4 bases and the J gene lost 0 bases, with 14 bases spanning the gap. Germline V gives CDR1 SGHRS, CDR2 YFSETQ. There are 15 residues in the CDR3. DNA for the CDR3: TGCGCCAGCAGCCCACGTCAGGGGACCTCCTACGAGCAGTACTTC. It yields the protein CASSPRQGTSYEQYF. Full variable domain (rest looked up from reference TRBV5-1 and TRBJ2-7): KAGVTQTPRYLIKTRGQQVTLSCSPISGHRSVSWYQQTPGQGLQFLFEYFSETQRNKGNFPGRFSGRQFSNSRSEMNVSTLELGDSALYLCASSPRQGTSYEQYFGPGTRLTVT.

About this clonotype: A much larger clone is a single base away; this may be a read error. The genes are TRBV19 and TRBJ2-5; D might be TRBD1 or TRBD2, each matching 5 bases. The CDR3 is made up of 14 amino acids. The V end was cut by 4 bases, the J end by 4 bases, with 13 bases between. Germline V gene data show CDR1 as LNHDA and CDR2 as SQIVND (reference sequence). As DNA, the CDR3 is TGTGCCAGTAGTACAGGGAGCCGGGCAGAGACCCAGTACTTC. It encodes CASSTGSRAETQYF.

There are many counts of this clonotype. The chain employs TRBV4-1 and TRBJ1-2; unclear D gene. Deletions cut 6 bases from V and 2 bases from J, with 19 bases between. Germline V gene data show CDR1 as MGHRA and CDR2 as YSYEKL. The CDR3 spans 16 residues. CDR3 nucleotide sequence: TGCGCCAGCAGTTTAAGAGGTGCCTCAACCAACTATGGCTACACCTTC. It specifies CASSLRGASTNYGYTF.

This clonotype was counted ten times or more. The chain recombines TRBV3-1 with TRBJ2-5; 15 nucleotides agree with TRBD2. Per the germline V gene, CDR1 is LGHDT and CDR2 is YNNKEL (reference sequence). There are 18 residues in the CDR3. J was trimmed by 4 bases and V by 4 bases; bases with no gene match: 10. CDR3 protein: CASSRPGLAGGLAETQYF. CDR3 DNA sequence: TGTGCCAGCAGCCGACCGGGACTAGCGGGGGGCCTTGCAGAGACCCAGTACTTC.

This clonotype was seen many times. This sequence joins TRBV6-5 and TRBJ1-6; D possibly corresponds to TRBD1 (5 bases). Trimming removed 5 bases at V and 7 bases at J, with 15 bases between. This CDR3 is 15 amino acids long. Germline lookup yields CDR1 MNHEY and CDR2 SVGAGI. For the CDR3, the DNA is TGTGCCAGCAGTGCCGCAGGGACTCACAATTCACCCCTCCACTTT. Translated: CASSAAGTHNSPLHF.

This clonotype is a singleton in its sample. A much larger clone is a single base away; this may be a read error. This rearrangement joins TRBV2 to TRBJ2-1, with D perhaps TRBD1 (6 bases). The germline CDR1 and CDR2 sequences are SNHLY and FYNNEI. The length of the CDR3 is 15 residues. Trimming shortened V by 5 bases and J by 2 bases, and 13 bases separated the two germline ends. This CDR3 reads CASSKKGVTYNEQFF. CDR3 coding DNA: TGTGCCAGCAGTAAAAAGGGGGTCACCTACAATGAGCAGTTCTTC.

This clonotype was observed at least ten times. CDR3 nucleotides: TGTGCCAGCAGGCCCGGGGGGGCCTTTACCGGGGAGCTGTTTTTT. It specifies CASRPGGAFTGELFF. V is TRBV2 and J is TRBJ2-2; 8 nucleotides align to TRBD2. V lost 6 bases and J lost 5; bases outside the gene matches: 8. CDR1 SNHLY and CDR2 FYNNEI come from the germline V gene. The CDR3 runs to 15 residues. Based on the CDR3 plus reference TRBV2 and TRBJ2-2, the full variable domain is EPEVTQTPSHQVTQMGQEVILRCVPISNHLYFYWYRQILGQKVEFLVSFYNNEISEKSEIFDDQFSVERPDGSNFTLKIRSTKLEDSAMYFCASRPGGAFTGELFFGEGSRLTVL.

About this clonotype itself: This may stem from a read error, because a much larger clone lies one nucleotide away. The V gene is TRBV7-2, the J gene TRBJ2-1, with TRBD2 matching over 9 bases. Trimming took 3 bases from V and 6 from J; bases not matched to a gene: 6. CDR1 and CDR2 from the germline V gene are SGHTA and FQGNSA. The CDR3 runs 15 residues. In DNA form, the CDR3 reads TGTGCCAGCAGCTTTTGGACTAGCGCCTGCAATGAGCAGTTCTTC. It encodes CASSFWTSACNEQFF.

This clonotype was picked up many times. This rearrangement joins TRBV10-2 to TRBJ1-2; no reliable D call. CDR1 is WSHSY and CDR2 is SAAADI in the germline V gene. This CDR3 region has 14 residues. Between the trimmed V and J ends, which lost 4 bases and 8 bases, there was a span of 17 bases. CDR3 sequence (DNA): TGCGCCAGCAGTGGTGGAGTTGCACGTTGGGGCTACACCTTC. Protein: CASSGGVARWGYTF.

CDR3 loop: CAWSPRTNGANVLTF. The CDR3 nucleotides read TGTGCCTGGAGCCCAAGGACGAATGGGGCCAACGTCCTGACTTTC. The rearrangement links TRBV30 to TRBJ2-6; D remains unclear. Deletions cut 3 bases from V and 3 bases from J, with 12 bases between. The CDR3 has 15 residues. Germline CDR1 is GTSNPN and CDR2 is SVGIG (reference sequence).

This clonotype was seen at least ten times. V gene TRBV12-3 or TRBV12-4 combines with J gene TRBJ2-1; D unresolved. Trimming left V 3 bases short and J 9 bases short, with 9 bases between. This CDR3 comprises 12 residues. CDR3 in DNA: TGTGCCAGCAGTTTTTTGGTGGGTGAGCAGTTCTTC. Translating it yields CASSFLVGEQFF.

This clonotype was seen many times. The chain has TRBV20-1 and TRBJ2-3, with TRBD2 identical over 14 bases. The CDR3 runs to 14 residues. CDR1 and CDR2 from the germline V gene are DFQATT and SNEGSKA (reference sequence). V dropped 5 bases and J dropped 4; count of bases not matched to a gene: 2. Written as DNA, the CDR3 is TGCAGTGCTGGACTAGCGGGAGGCCCAGATACGCAGTATTTT. It is translated as CSAGLAGGPDTQYF.

A note on this clonotype: Just one base apart from a much larger clone, this may be a read error. The CDR3 here is CASSLRGCYPFTDTQYF. The DNA of the CDR3 is TGTGCCAGCAGCTTAAGGGGGTGCTACCCTTTCACAGATACGCAGTATTTT. The chain joins TRBV7-3 to TRBJ2-3; D might be TRBD1 or TRBD2, each matching 5 bases. V was pared by 1 base and J by 2 bases, with 16 bases between. The CDR3 totals 17 residues. CDR1 is SGHTA, CDR2 FQGTGA, per germline. The full variable domain, rest sourced from reference TRBV7-3 and TRBJ2-3, is GAGVSQTPSNKVTEKGKYVELRCDPISGHTALYWYRQSLGQGPEFLIYFQGTGAADDSGLPNDRFFAVRPEGSVSTLKIQRTERGDSAVYLCASSLRGCYPFTDTQYFGPGTRLTVL.

The V call is TRBV20-1, the J call TRBJ2-4, with TRBD2 as a possible D gene (7 bases). Germline V gene sequence: CDR1 DFQATT, CDR2 SNEGSKA (reference sequence). The CDR3 runs 14 residues. With 3 bases removed from V and 7 bases from J, the gap between germline ends came to 16 bases. DNA of the CDR3: TGCAGTGCTAGTTATAAGGGGGGGTGGAACATTCAGTACTTC. Its protein is CSASYKGGWNIQYF.

For this clonotype: Being one base from a much bigger clone, this may be a read error. The rearrangement uses TRBV7-2 and TRBJ1-3, with no clear D. The CDR3 is 16 residues long. Germline V gene lookup returns CDR1 SGHTA and CDR2 FQGNSA. The CDR3 nucleotides are TGTGCCAGCAGCTTAGCCGACTTGAGCTCTGGAAGCACCATATATTTT. This codes for CASSLADLSSGSTIYF.